This TCR beta chain was identified during a study of T-cell memory formation after mild COVID-19. Study background: TCR clusters showed largely donor specificity. Study results and limitations: Cross-reactive memory apparently joined, as some responding clones appeared in pre-infection memory.

Remarks on this clonotype: No antigen is known for it.

MiXCR, applied by TCRdb to the 5' RACE reads, yields one record per CDR3 protein. The sample gives around 260,000 distinct CDR3 sequences, around 15% of which show up once; 22% is in the top ten. The sample comprised PBMCs or a T cell subset sorted from them (not recorded which). The source of this sequence is a man between 18 and 35 years old who had mild COVID-19 (a few samples of this study predate the infection). Cell type and time point are not known.

CDR3 DNA sequence: TGTGCCAGCAGTTTATCGGTGGGAACCTACGAGCAGTACTTC. Translated, it gives CASSLSVGTYEQYF. The rearrangement uses TRBV27 and TRBJ2-7; D gene unclear. The germline V gene encodes CDR1 MNHEY and CDR2 SMNVEV (reference sequence). The CDR3 runs 14 residues. Trimming left V 0 bases short and J 2 bases short, with 8 bases between.